This TCR beta chain was sequenced in a study of cytomegalovirus exposure and HLA in healthy donors. The overall study: Tens of millions of unique TCR sequences came from HLA-typed donors in an early release.

Study-level results: Researchers reported that a few CMV-associated chains were confirmed in vitro as CMV antigen-specific.

The table lists this clone with a count of one. Antigen specificity is unknown. PCR involved 60 Vbeta and 13 Jbeta primers. The repertoire was sequenced with immunoSEQ multiplex PCR; TCRdb's copy has only in-frame clones and lacks some. Found here are 150,000 or so clones, more than 60% of them singletons; the top ten hold 10% to 12%. This TCR was sampled from a man between 18 and 35 years old in good health and CMV-seropositive. The sample taken for sequencing was PBMCs.

CDR3 coding DNA: TGTGCCAGCAGGTGGGCGGGAGAAGGTGGGTATGAGCAGTTCTTC. Amino acids: CASRWAGEGGYEQFF. The chain has TRBV27 and TRBJ2-1; 7 nucleotides line up with TRBD2. Germline V lookup: CDR1 MNHEY, CDR2 SMNVEV (reference sequence). V shed 6 bases and J 8 bases; nucleotides not matched to a gene: 13. The CDR3 length is 15 residues.